The 14 T cell receptor beta chains listed next were all sequenced from one sample in a study of PD-1 blockade in classical Hodgkin lymphoma. TCRdb's copy holds only in-frame clones and misses some; the assay was immunoSEQ multiplex PCR. The repertoire consists of thousands of clones, with approximately 71% occurring once and the leading ten covering about an eighth. Time point in this sample: cycle 4 day 1 (C4D1), after 6 weeks of nivolumab. There was relapse after autologous stem cell transplantation in every patient, and there was variation in brentuximab vedotin exposure. From thawed PBMCs, CD8+ T cells were isolated by magnetic negative selection. The sequenced sample was CD8+ T cells from blood, obtained before the fourth cycle of nivolumab. The origin of the receptors is a human donor with classical Hodgkin lymphoma.

The chain carries TRBV11-2 and TRBJ2-3; TRBD1 matches 9 bases. This CDR3 region has 15 residues. Germline loops: CDR1 SGHAT, CDR2 FQNNGV. The V segment lost 2 bases and the J segment 1 base; nucleotides outside the gene matches: 1. As DNA, the CDR3 is TGTGCCAGCAGCTTATGGACAGGGGGCACAGATACGCAGTATTTT. Its translation: CASSLWTGGTDTQYF.

The rearrangement joins TRBV7-9 to TRBJ1-4; no clear D. The CDR3 is made up of 16 amino acids. CDR1 SEHNR and CDR2 FQNEAQ come from the germline V gene (reference sequence). Trimming removed 4 bases from V and 4 bases from J, with 16 bases in between. The CDR3 DNA follows: TGTGCCAGCAGCTGGTCCCGGGCCTTCCTTAATGAAAAACTGTTTTTT. Its translation: CASSWSRAFLNEKLFF.

The rearrangement joins TRBV5-8 to TRBJ2-7, with TRBD1 matching 9 bases. Germline CDR1 reads SGHTS; CDR2 reads YDEGEE. The CDR3 is made up of 16 amino acids. The V gene end was trimmed by 1 base and the J gene end by 7 bases; junction bases not matched to a gene: 12. The CDR3 loop reads CASSLFFGTGFLEQYF. Here the CDR3 DNA reads TGTGCCAGCAGCTTGTTTTTTGGGACAGGGTTTTTGGAGCAGTACTTC.

This clone was seen only once. V and J are TRBV28 and TRBJ1-4, with 9 bases lining up with TRBD1. The CDR3 runs to 19 residues. The V and J ends lost 4 bases and 8 bases, in that order; junction bases with no gene match: 20. The V gene's germline CDR1 is MDHEN and CDR2 SYDVKM. Here the CDR3 DNA reads TGTGCCAGCAGTTATTTACCGGGGACAGGGCCCTCGTATCGGGAAAAACTGTTTTTT. Its protein product is CASSYLPGTGPSYREKLFF.

This sequence joins TRBV13 and TRBJ1-1; 7 nucleotides line up with TRBD1. After removal of 5 bases from V and 8 bases from J, the junction contained 14 bases not matched to a gene. Germline V gives CDR1 PRHDT, CDR2 FYEKMQ (reference sequence). The length of the CDR3 is 15 residues. CDR3: CASSPRLTGTREAFF. CDR3 DNA sequence: TGTGCCAGCAGCCCGAGATTGACAGGGACCAGAGAAGCTTTCTTT.

The chain combines TRBV5-1 with TRBJ1-1; no definite D call. Germline CDR1 and CDR2: SGHRS and YFSETQ. The CDR3 spans 13 residues. V dropped 3 bases and J dropped 5 bases, with 11 bases sitting between them. CDR3: CASSSPGSTEAFF. DNA of the CDR3: TGCGCCAGCAGCTCGCCAGGCAGTACTGAAGCTTTCTTT.

The V and J genes are TRBV7-9 and TRBJ2-2, with 11 bases lining up with TRBD1. Germline values: CDR1 SEHNR, CDR2 FQNEAQ (reference sequence). Germline trimming cut 6 bases from V and 4 bases from J; bases unmatched to any gene: 16. The CDR3 is made up of 19 amino acids. The CDR3, as DNA: TGTGCCAGCAGACCGGACAGGGGGCTAGCCGAAGCAGGCACCGGGGAGCTGTTTTTT. It is translated as CASRPDRGLAEAGTGELFF.

This chain joins TRBV5-1 and TRBJ1-4; D may be TRBD1 (6 bases). CDR1 is SGHRS, CDR2 YFSETQ, per germline. Trimming took 4 bases from V and 8 from J, leaving 9 bases between them. The CDR3 is made up of 12 amino acids. CDR3 sequence reads: CASSPQGEKLFF. CDR3 sequence (DNA): TGCGCCAGCAGCCCCCAGGGGGAAAAACTGTTTTTT.

The chain has TRBV11-2 and TRBJ1-5, with 8 bases that match TRBD1. The trim removed 3 bases at V and 1 base at J, leaving 11 bases unmatched. Germline CDR1 SGHAT, CDR2 FQNNGV. The CDR3 is 18 amino acids. DNA of the CDR3: TGTGCCAGCAGCTTCTTGAGGGTCCAGGGGGCCAGCAATCAGCCCCAGCATTTT. Protein product: CASSFLRVQGASNQPQHF.

This chain joins TRBV6-5 and TRBJ2-2, with TRBD1 matching 7 bases. J lost 5 bases, V lost 10 bases, and 10 bases had no gene match. The CDR3 totals 14 residues. Germline values: CDR1 MNHEY, CDR2 SVGAGI. For the CDR3, the DNA is TGTGCCATTACCGGGACAGCCTCAACCGGGGAGCTGTTTTTT. This gives the protein CAITGTASTGELFF.

CDR3 protein: CASSQVVAENTGELFF. The CDR3 DNA follows: TGTGCCAGCAGCCAAGTAGTAGCGGAGAACACCGGGGAGCTGTTTTTT. The J gene is TRBJ2-2, the V gene TRBV4-2; possible D gene TRBD2, 6 bases. Looked up from germline, CDR1 is LGHNA and CDR2 is YNFKEQ. CDR3 length equals 16 residues. V was pared by 1 base and J by 1 base, with 10 bases between.

The chain uses TRBV5-1 and TRBJ2-7; 7 bases line up with TRBD1. The V gene end was trimmed by 4 bases and the J gene end by 4 bases; junction bases not matched to a gene: 11. Looked up from germline, CDR1 is SGHRS and CDR2 is YFSETQ. This CDR3 has 15 amino acids. The CDR3 loop reads CASSPWTGGAYEQYF. In DNA, the CDR3 is TGCGCCAGCAGCCCCTGGACAGGAGGTGCTTACGAGCAGTACTTC. The full variable domain, rest sourced from reference TRBV5-1 and TRBJ2-7, is KAGVTQTPRYLIKTRGQQVTLSCSPISGHRSVSWYQQTPGQGLQFLFEYFSETQRNKGNFPGRFSGRQFSNSRSEMNVSTLELGDSALYLCASSPWTGGAYEQYFGPGTRLTVT.

CDR3 coding DNA: TGTGCCAGCAGTCCCGGGACAGGGTACAATCAGCCCCAGCATTTT. Protein: CASSPGTGYNQPQHF. V usage is TRBV2 and J usage is TRBJ1-5; 9 nucleotides agree with TRBD1. This CDR3 is 15 amino acids long. V shed 5 bases, J shed 3 bases, and the junction held 5 bases outside the gene matches. The germline V gene encodes CDR1 SNHLY and CDR2 FYNNEI.

The gene calls are TRBV7-9 and TRBJ2-1; D is possibly TRBD1 (6 bases). The CDR3 is made up of 16 amino acids. Germline V gives CDR1 SEHNR, CDR2 FQNEAQ (reference sequence). V dropped 4 bases and J dropped 5 bases, with 18 bases sitting between them. The CDR3 protein is CASSSPDRRKDNEQFF. The CDR3 nucleotides read TGTGCCAGCAGCTCCCCAGACAGGAGAAAGGACAATGAGCAGTTCTTC. The full variable domain, with the rest looked up from reference TRBV7-9 and TRBJ2-1, is DTGVSQNPRHKITKRGQNVTFRCDPISEHNRLYWYRQTLGQGPEFLTYFQNEAQLEKSRLLSDRFSAERPKGSFSTLEIQRTEQGDSAMYLCASSSPDRRKDNEQFFGPGTRLTVL.